This T cell receptor (beta chain) stems from a study of blood T cell repertoires in COVID-19. Study summary: Both acute and convalescent COVID-19 samples were obtained from the United States, Italy and Spain. PBMCs, B-cell-depleted T cells, or T cells provided the cDNA or gDNA that made up the material.

Per the authors' pipeline: By means of reference gene primer amplification, nucleated cell counts were estimated. The repertoire was sequenced with immunoSEQ multiplex PCR; TCRdb's copy has only in-frame clones and lacks some. Clone size and the V and J calls come from that table; the DNA yielded D and trimming. Seen here are 150,000 to 200,000 clones, around nine tenths observed once, and the top ten hold about 4%. CDR1 is MNHEY and CDR2 is SMNVEV in the germline V gene (reference sequence). There are 16 residues in the CDR3. J lost 3 bases, V lost 7 bases, and 13 bases had no gene match. Sequenced: peripheral blood. The rearrangement joins TRBV27 to TRBJ2-3; TRBD2 matches 7 bases. The clonotype comes from a man between 18 and 29 years old with active or convalescent COVID-19. This chain's CDR3 is CASTSRGTTFTDTQYF. The CDR3, as DNA: TGTGCCAGCACCTCCCGGGGGACTACTTTTACAGATACGCAGTATTTT.